This T cell receptor (beta chain) was captured by sequencing in a study of identical twins. This clonotype was found a few times. In TCRdb, the 5' RACE reads were re-called with MiXCR into one record per CDR3 protein. The sample has about 530,000 distinct CDR3 sequences; 12% to 15% are singletons. The germline V gene encodes CDR1 DFQATT and CDR2 SNEGSKA (reference sequence). The CDR3 sequence is 13 residues long. V shed 6 bases and J shed 9 bases, with 18 bases lying between them. The sample was also reused in another study, on yellow fever vaccine responses in identical twins.

This receptor was identified in a woman between 18 and 30 years old in good health. The V and J genes are TRBV20-1 and TRBJ2-1; TRBD2 is a possible D gene (6 bases). The sequenced material came from CD4+ T cells sorted from blood. CDR3 bases: TGCAGTGCGATCGCCCCGGGGGTCAGTGAGCAGTTCTTC. It codes for CSAIAPGVSEQFF.